This T cell receptor (beta chain) was found in a study of human T cells and chemical hapten exposure. The time point was: patch test 2, 6 weeks after DPC sensitization. The treatment was: therapeutic diphenylcyclopropenone sensitization with weekly scalp DPC. TCRdb fed the RACE reads into MiXCR, producing one record per CDR3 protein. The sample carries about 40,000 distinct CDR3 sequences, 3.3% recorded once. This clonotype was found many times. CDR3 length: 13 residues. V gave up 4 bases and J gave up 4 bases, with 11 bases separating them. Sequenced material: whole blood, taken in connection with sensitization to the hapten diphenylcyclopropenone (DPC). The receptor was isolated from a man aged 35 to 55 with alopecia areata. Some clones in this sample may be carry-over from other donors' samples. This chain joins TRBV12-3 or TRBV12-4 and TRBJ2-7; D perhaps matches TRBD1 (5 bases). CDR3 nucleotide sequence: TGTGCCAGCAGTTCCCCGACAGATTACGAGCAGTACTTC. Translating gives CASSSPTDYEQYF.